This T cell receptor (beta chain) stems from a study of blood T cells in healthy people across ages. Sample-barcoded 5' priming and a J-beta primer mix drove a second PCR of 7 to 11 cycles. Template switching added a 12-random-nucleotide identifier to every cDNA molecule. Each CDR3 protein is one row after TCRdb ran MiXCR on the 5' RACE reads. The data hold 650,000 to 1,000,000 distinct CDR3 sequences, with roughly 34% observed a single time. Germline loops: CDR1 SGHDT, CDR2 YYEEEE. The CDR3 extends over 15 amino acids. This clonotype was counted once. The junction departs from germline at one end; a sequencing error may be responsible.

Sequenced input: blood. The receptor's source is a man younger than 30 in good health. The chain couples TRBV5-6 to TRBJ2-1, with D possibly matching TRBD1 (5 bases). The CDR3 region is CASRVKGLPYNEPFF. In nucleotides, the CDR3 is TGTGCCAGCAGGGTGAAGGGGCTCCCATACAATGAGCCGTTCTTC.